The 8 T cell receptor beta chains reported below all come from one sample, sequenced in a study of beta chain features in type 1 diabetes. Investigators reverse transcribed all isolated RNA, so they sequenced expressed TCRB transcripts. The repertoire was sequenced with immunoSEQ multiplex PCR; TCRdb's copy has only in-frame clones and lacks some. Of under 550,000 clones in the sample, approximately 10% were seen once. Material: naive CD4+ T cells from blood. Receptors originate from a woman aged 18-35 years in good health.

This clone was counted between two and nine times. The rearrangement uses TRBV30 and TRBJ1-2; no clear D gene. Looked up from germline, CDR1 is GTSNPN and CDR2 is SVGIG (reference sequence). V was clipped by 3 bases and J by 5 bases, with 13 bases between them. The CDR3 length is 13 residues. CDR3 loop: CAWRSLRRYGYTF. CDR3 sequence (DNA): TGTGCCTGGAGAAGTCTTCGTCGGTATGGCTACACCTTC.

For the CDR3, the DNA is TGTGCCAGCAGAAAAACAAGTGCGAAGCCCCAGCATTTT. This encodes CASRKTSAKPQHF. The chain recombines TRBV2 with TRBJ1-5; D remains unclear. Trimming cost V 6 bases and J 8 bases, with 14 bases left between them. CDR1 and CDR2 (germline): SNHLY, FYNNEI. The CDR3 covers 13 residues.

The chain has TRBV29-1 and TRBJ1-5; a weak D match, TRBD1 (6 bases). The CDR3 contains 14 residues. From germline, CDR1 is SQVTM and CDR2 ANQGSEA. The V end was cut by 6 bases, the J end by 1 base, with 13 bases between. The CDR3 nucleotides read TGCAGCGTCCGCCCACAGGGAAGCAATCAGCCCCAGCATTTT. Translation gives CSVRPQGSNQPQHF.

The V call is TRBV7-2, the J call TRBJ2-6, with D possibly called TRBD1 or TRBD2 (5 bases each). The CDR3 length is 16 residues. The germline gives CDR1 SGHTA, CDR2 FQGNSA. With 2 bases removed from V and 5 bases from J, the gap between germline ends came to 13 bases. CDR3 region: CASSLWGRVRANVLTF. In DNA, the CDR3 is TGTGCCAGCAGCTTATGGGGACGAGTCCGGGCCAACGTCCTGACTTTC.

This clone has only a few counts. This rearrangement joins TRBV2 to TRBJ1-4, with unresolved D. Germline values: CDR1 SNHLY, CDR2 FYNNEI. V shed 7 bases and J shed 0 bases, with 3 bases lying between them. CDR3 size: 12 residues. CDR3 loop: CASKATNEKLFF. CDR3 DNA: TGTGCCAGCAAAGCAACTAATGAAAAACTGTTTTTT.

This clone was detected a few times. Other DNA sequences from this sample encode an identical CDR3 as well. This chain joins TRBV7-2 and TRBJ2-3; weak D call: TRBD1 (6 bases). Per the germline V gene, CDR1 is SGHTA and CDR2 is FQGNSA. Deletions cut 3 bases from V and 2 bases from J, with 9 bases between. The CDR3 totals 14 residues. Here the CDR3 DNA reads TGTGCCAGCAGCTTCACAGGGACCACAGATACGCAGTATTTT. Protein: CASSFTGTTDTQYF.

The rearrangement uses TRBV7-2 and TRBJ1-6; no definite D call. Germline V gene sequence: CDR1 SGHTA, CDR2 FQGNSA. V lost 0 bases to trimming and J lost 17 bases, with 11 bases between them. CDR3 size: 12 residues. The CDR3 is CASSLANHHIHF. CDR3 coding DNA: TGTGCCAGCAGCTTAGCAAATCACCACATCCACTTT.

This clone was detected a few times. The J gene is TRBJ1-2, the V gene TRBV7-9, with TRBD1 as a possible D gene (5 bases). Trimming took 5 bases from V and 4 from J, leaving 17 bases between them. The CDR3 is made up of 15 amino acids. Germline CDR1 and CDR2: SEHNR and FQNEAQ (reference sequence). As DNA, the CDR3 is TGTGCCAGCAGCGCCCGAGAGCAGGGAGCCTATGGCTACACCTTC. It translates to CASSAREQGAYGYTF.